This T cell receptor beta chain was captured in a study of T-cell reconstitution after alpha-beta-depleted transplantation in children. Unique molecular identifiers were built into the TCRbeta library. TCRdb independently ran MiXCR on the PCR reads; one entry per CDR3 protein. This sample has a few hundred thousand distinct CDR3 sequences, with 15% to 20% found just once. Germline V gives CDR1 SGHVS, CDR2 FQNEAQ. Trimming took off 6 bases at V and 11 bases at J, with 22 bases between the two ends. This CDR3 is 14 amino acids long. V is TRBV7-8 and J is TRBJ1-1, with a weak D call TRBD1 (5 bases). The specimen was PBMCs from the stem cell graft donor, collected from the stem cell graft. The sequence was obtained from a human donor who donated a stem cell graft to a child with acute lymphoblastic leukemia. CDR3 bases: TGTGCCAGCAGAGTACGAGGGACCACGACCATCGCTTTCTTT. Protein: CASRVRGTTTIAFF.